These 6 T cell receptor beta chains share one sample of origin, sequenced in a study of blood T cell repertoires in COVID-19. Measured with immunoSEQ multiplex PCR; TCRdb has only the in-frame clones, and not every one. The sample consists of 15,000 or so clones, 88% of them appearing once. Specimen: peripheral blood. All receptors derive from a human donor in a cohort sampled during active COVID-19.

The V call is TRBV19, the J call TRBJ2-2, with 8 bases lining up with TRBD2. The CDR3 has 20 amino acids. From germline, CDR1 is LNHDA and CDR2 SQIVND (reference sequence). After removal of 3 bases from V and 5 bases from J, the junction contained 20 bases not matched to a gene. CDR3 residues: CASSILFHSSGGYRTGELFF. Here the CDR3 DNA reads TGTGCCAGTAGTATTCTCTTTCATTCCAGCGGGGGATATCGTACCGGGGAGCTGTTTTTT.

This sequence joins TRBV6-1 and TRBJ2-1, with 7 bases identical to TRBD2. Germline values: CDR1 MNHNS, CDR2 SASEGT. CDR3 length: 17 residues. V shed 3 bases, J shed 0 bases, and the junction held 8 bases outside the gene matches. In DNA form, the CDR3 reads TGTGCCAGCAGTGAGAGGTCTCGCGGGAGCTCCTACAATGAGCAGTTCTTC. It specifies CASSERSRGSSYNEQFF.

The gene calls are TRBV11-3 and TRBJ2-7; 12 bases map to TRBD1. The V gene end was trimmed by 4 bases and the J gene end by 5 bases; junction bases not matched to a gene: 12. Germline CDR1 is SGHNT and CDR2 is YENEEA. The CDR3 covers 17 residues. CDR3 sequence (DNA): TGTGCCAGCAGCTCCAGAAGGGGGGACAGGGGGCGCCACGAGCAGTACTTC. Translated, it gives CASSSRRGDRGRHEQYF.

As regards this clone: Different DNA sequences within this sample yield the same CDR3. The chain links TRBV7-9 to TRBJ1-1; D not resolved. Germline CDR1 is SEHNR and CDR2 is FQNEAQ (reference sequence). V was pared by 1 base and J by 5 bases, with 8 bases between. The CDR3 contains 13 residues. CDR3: CASSLDRGTEAFF. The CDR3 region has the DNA TGTGCCAGCAGCTTAGATCGGGGAACTGAAGCTTTCTTT.

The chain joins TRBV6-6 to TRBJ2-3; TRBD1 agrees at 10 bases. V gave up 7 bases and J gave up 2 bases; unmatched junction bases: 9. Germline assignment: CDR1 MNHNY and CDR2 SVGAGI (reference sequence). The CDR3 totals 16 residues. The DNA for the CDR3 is TGTGCCAGCACCAAGGGACAGGGGCCCCCCACAGATACGCAGTATTTT. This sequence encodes CASTKGQGPPTDTQYF.

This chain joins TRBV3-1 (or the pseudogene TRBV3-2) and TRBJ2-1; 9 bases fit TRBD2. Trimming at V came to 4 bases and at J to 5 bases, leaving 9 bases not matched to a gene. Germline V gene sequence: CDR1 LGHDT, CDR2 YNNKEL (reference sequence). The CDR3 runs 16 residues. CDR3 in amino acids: CASSPLVLAGNNEQFF. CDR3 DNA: TGTGCCAGCAGCCCTCTAGTGCTAGCGGGAAACAATGAGCAGTTCTTC.